Included here is one T cell receptor beta chain sequence, with context. This sample is drawn from a study of cytomegalovirus exposure and HLA in healthy donors. Researchers ran the PCR with 60 Vbeta and 13 Jbeta primers. TCRdb keeps only in-frame clones here, not all; method: immunoSEQ multiplex PCR. The sample has about 31,000 clones, just under 90% seen once. In germline, CDR1 is SGHVS, CDR2 FNYEAQ. This CDR3 is built from 15 residues. Trimming took 2 bases from V and 4 from J, leaving 12 bases between them. Donors had nominal health at sampling but likely had unrecorded immune exposures. Input material: PBMCs. This TCR was recovered from a boy younger than 18 in good health and CMV-seronegative. The J gene is TRBJ1-3, the V gene TRBV7-6; D gene unclear. The CDR3 DNA sequence: TGTGCCAGCAGCTTAAAAGATGGCCCGGGAAACACCATATATTTT. It yields the protein CASSLKDGPGNTIYF. The variable domain in full, completed from reference TRBV7-6 and TRBJ1-3, reads GAGVSQSPRYKVTKRGQDVALRCDPISGHVSLYWYRQALGQGPEFLTYFNYEAQQDKSGLPNDRFSAERPEGSISTLTIQRTEQRDSAMYRCASSLKDGPGNTIYFGEGSWLTVV.